This TCR beta chain was profiled in a study of CD8+CD57+ T cells in acquired aplastic anemia. As for the study in general: Sorted CD4+ and CD8+ cells gave a mean 3.2 ug DNA, range roughly 0.2 to 27.4 ug. Study-wide results and caveats: Levels of CD8+ Simpson's diversity were not significantly distinct in patients versus controls.

Patients picked for sequencing had shown CD8+CD57+ cell expansion detected by flow cytometry. At the time of blood sampling, patients had not yet received any therapy. For CDR3 and TCR beta VDJ profiling, genomic DNA was the template used. TCRdb reanalysed the reads using MiXCR and keeps one entry per CDR3 protein. This sample has around 430,000 distinct CDR3 sequences, with around a third found just once. Regarding this clonotype: Its antigen is unidentified.

Sequenced material: sorted CD4+, CD8+, or CD8+CD57+ T cells (not recorded which) from PBMCs. The TCR was taken from a human donor with aplastic anemia.

For the CDR3, the DNA is TGTGCCAGCAGTCAGAAATCCAACAGCTATGGCTACACCTTC. This encodes CASSQKSNSYGYTF. The chain joins TRBV16 to TRBJ1-2; unclear D gene. Trimming took 6 bases from V and 4 from J, leaving 15 bases between them. In germline, CDR1 is KGHSY, CDR2 FQNENV. The CDR3 length is 14 residues.